Described below is a single TCR beta chain sequence and its context. This specimen comes from a study of blood T cell repertoires in COVID-19. This table comes from immunoSEQ multiplex PCR, and its TCRdb copy is limited to in-frame clones, with some not included. The top ten hold 2.5% to 3.5% of the sample, which has about 400,000 clones, roughly 90% seen once. Germline loops: CDR1 GTSNPN, CDR2 SVGIG (reference sequence). The CDR3 covers 14 residues. The V end was cut by 3 bases, the J end by 4 bases, with 15 bases between. What was sequenced was PBMCs or T cells enriched from blood (not recorded which). The gene calls are TRBV30 and TRBJ1-2; D is unresolved. The receptor was derived from a woman aged 25 to 39 who had recovered from COVID-19. The CDR3 bases are TGTGCCTGGAGAATAAACAGCGGATTCTATGGCTACACCTTC. Encoded protein: CAWRINSGFYGYTF.